What follows are 16 T cell receptor beta chains derived from one specimen sequenced in a study of T cells after yellow fever vaccination. MiXCR was run by TCRdb on the 5' RACE reads, yielding one entry per CDR3 protein. The sample comprises hundreds of thousands of distinct CDR3 sequences, over 15% of which are singletons, and 13% to 15% rests with the top ten. The starting material was PBMCs, obtained 15 days after the yellow fever booster vaccination. Every receptor here comes from a young man who received the YFV17D yellow fever vaccine.

About this clonotype: One end of the junction does not line up with germline, which may come from a read error. The J gene is TRBJ2-5, the V gene TRBV15; possibly TRBD2 for D (5 bases). The CDR3 is 13 residues long. The germline V gene has CDR1 LNHNV and CDR2 YYDKDF (reference sequence). CDR3 residues: CASRRGPQETQYF. DNA of the CDR3: TGTGCCTCCAGACGAGGGCCTCAAGAGACCCAGTACTTC.

The chain joins TRBV12-3 or TRBV12-4 to TRBJ2-7, with D tentatively TRBD2 (5 bases). V lost 3 bases and J lost 6, with 15 bases in between. This CDR3 is built from 14 residues. The CDR3 is CASSLSFRGFEQYF. In DNA, the CDR3 is TGTGCCAGCAGTTTGTCCTTTCGGGGATTCGAGCAGTACTTC.

This clonotype was counted a few times. The gene calls are TRBV6-1 and TRBJ1-1, with D unresolved. Trimming stripped 8 bases from V and 5 bases from J, with 18 bases between. This CDR3 has 14 amino acids. Per germline, CDR1 MNHNS and CDR2 SASEGT. CDR3 residues: CASRLSDLGTEAFF. In nucleotides, the CDR3 is TGTGCCAGCCGGCTGTCCGACCTCGGGACTGAAGCTTTCTTT.

This chain links TRBV29-1 with TRBJ2-1; no firm D call. Trimming removed 7 bases from V and 10 bases from J, with 17 bases in between. The CDR3 loop spans 12 amino acids. The V gene's germline CDR1 is SQVTM and CDR2 ANQGSEA. The CDR3 nucleotides read TGCAGCGCCCGGGCCCTGGGGAACGAGCAGTTCTTC. This translates into CSARALGNEQFF.

This clonotype was observed a handful of times. V gene TRBV7-2 combines with J gene TRBJ2-3, with 10 positions matching TRBD2. The V and J ends lost 4 bases and 2 bases, in that order; junction bases with no gene match: 9. The CDR3 spans 17 residues. Germline V gives CDR1 SGHTA, CDR2 FQGNSA. The CDR3 bases are TGTGCCAGCAGCTCCGGACTAGCGGAGATTTTCACAGATACGCAGTATTTT. Amino acid sequence: CASSSGLAEIFTDTQYF.

This clonotype has only a few counts. The rearrangement joins TRBV6-5 to TRBJ2-7; no clear D gene. Germline CDR1 and CDR2: MNHEY and SVGAGI. The CDR3 has 13 amino acids. V was cut by 0 bases and J by 5 bases, with 8 bases left in between. In nucleotides, the CDR3 is TGTGCCAGCAGTTACTCCCACGGCGACGAGCAGTACTTC. Protein: CASSYSHGDEQYF.

This clonotype was seen only a few times. The chain joins TRBV7-2 to TRBJ2-3; D uncertain. Germline loops: CDR1 SGHTA, CDR2 FQGNSA. The V end was cut by 2 bases, the J end by 4 bases, with 10 bases between. The CDR3 extends over 14 amino acids. The CDR3 region is CASSLSGRPDTQYF. CDR3 nucleotide sequence: TGTGCCAGCAGCTTATCCGGGCGGCCAGATACGCAGTATTTT. Filled out from reference TRBV7-2 and TRBJ2-3, the complete variable domain reads GAGVSQSPSNKVTEKGKDVELRCDPISGHTALYWYRQSLGQGLEFLIYFQGNSAPDKSGLPSDRFSAERTGGSVSTLTIQRTQQEDSAVYLCASSLSGRPDTQYFGPGTRLTVL.

The chain has TRBV5-6 and TRBJ2-1; D unresolved. The CDR3 loop spans 18 amino acids. V lost 4 bases, J lost 3 bases, and 23 bases lay in between. Germline CDR1 and CDR2: SGHDT and YYEEEE. CDR3 region: CASSEAWRPQTNYNEQFF. The CDR3 bases are TGTGCCAGCAGCGAGGCATGGCGGCCCCAAACAAACTACAATGAGCAGTTCTTC.

The CDR3 nucleotides read TGCGCCAGCAGCTTATCAGTAACCAATGAGCAGTTCTTC. Amino acids: CASSLSVTNEQFF. The chain carries TRBV5-1 and TRBJ2-1, with no clear D. V was trimmed by 2 bases and J by 6 bases, leaving 9 bases between them. The CDR3 contains 13 residues. Per the germline V gene, CDR1 is SGHRS and CDR2 is YFSETQ.

This chain connects TRBV5-6 to TRBJ2-3; 8 bases fit TRBD2. This CDR3 has 17 residues. The germline V gene has CDR1 SGHDT and CDR2 YYEEEE. Trimming at V came to 0 bases and at J to 3 bases, leaving 9 bases not matched to a gene. The CDR3 loop is CASSLGTSPRETDTQYF. For the CDR3, the DNA is TGTGCCAGCAGCTTGGGGACTAGCCCCCGGGAGACAGATACGCAGTATTTT.

The chain combines TRBV5-1 with TRBJ2-3, with D unclear. Trimming took off 4 bases at V and 2 bases at J, with 11 bases between the two ends. The CDR3 consists of 14 residues. The germline V gene encodes CDR1 SGHRS and CDR2 YFSETQ. The DNA of the CDR3 is TGCGCCAGCAGCCCGCTGGCTAACACAGATACGCAGTATTTT. Its protein is CASSPLANTDTQYF.

This clonotype has a handful of counts. CDR3 coding DNA: TGTGCCAGCTCCGCGGGGGTTCGGCGGGAAGCTTTCTTT. This gives the protein CASSAGVRREAFF. This rearrangement joins TRBV18 to TRBJ1-1; possible D gene TRBD1, 5 bases. The germline V gene has CDR1 KGHSH and CDR2 LQKENI. V was pared by 6 bases and J by 8 bases, with 16 bases between. The CDR3 has 13 amino acids.

This clonotype has a handful of counts. This sequence joins TRBV6-2 or TRBV6-3 and TRBJ2-1; D may be TRBD2 (5 bases). This CDR3 is built from 15 residues. V lost 2 bases, J lost 4 bases, and 12 bases lay in between. From germline, CDR1 is MNHEY and CDR2 SVGEGT. The CDR3 loop reads CASSYDPSGYNEQFF. The CDR3 coding sequence is TGTGCCAGCAGTTACGATCCATCGGGGTACAATGAGCAGTTCTTC.

This clonotype showed up just a few times. This sequence joins TRBV4-3 and TRBJ2-2; 13 bases are shared with TRBD2. This CDR3 spans 17 amino acids. V lost 0 bases, J lost 7 bases, and 5 bases stayed unmatched. From germline, CDR1 is LGHNA and CDR2 YSLEER. The DNA of the CDR3 is TGCGCCAGCAGCCAAGATGGGACTAGCGGGAATGACGGGGAGCTGTTTTTT. Translating gives CASSQDGTSGNDGELFF.

V gene TRBV5-1 combines with J gene TRBJ1-3; D not resolved. CDR3 length: 16 amino acids. Germline V CDR1 and CDR2: SGHRS, YFSETQ. Trimming shortened V by 4 bases and J by 0 bases, and 14 bases separated the two germline ends. CDR3 sequence reads: CASSGPEDFSGNTIYF. CDR3 DNA sequence: TGCGCCAGCAGCGGGCCCGAAGACTTCTCTGGAAACACCATATATTTT. Supplemented by reference TRBV5-1 and TRBJ1-3, the full variable domain reads KAGVTQTPRYLIKTRGQQVTLSCSPISGHRSVSWYQQTPGQGLQFLFEYFSETQRNKGNFPGRFSGRQFSNSRSEMNVSTLELGDSALYLCASSGPEDFSGNTIYFGEGSWLTVV.

The genes are TRBV20-1 and TRBJ2-7; TRBD2 agrees at 10 bases. V lost 0 bases, J lost 7 bases, and 15 bases stayed unmatched. CDR1 DFQATT and CDR2 SNEGSKA come from the germline V gene (reference sequence). CDR3 length: 17 amino acids. CDR3 nucleotide sequence: TGCAGTGCTAGAGATCTCCGGAAACTAGCGGGATCCGATGAGCAGTACTTC. Its translation: CSARDLRKLAGSDEQYF.